This T cell receptor beta chain was sequenced in a study of beta chain features in type 1 diabetes. Between the trimmed V and J ends, which lost 10 bases and 0 bases, there was a span of 13 bases. CDR1 is MDHEN, CDR2 SYDVKM, per germline. The CDR3 contains 14 residues. This clone was counted a few times. Its antigen remains unidentified. Sorted populations all had greater than 95% purity. Isolated RNA was reverse transcribed in full, so expressed TCRB transcripts were sequenced. Mean read depth for naive, central memory and regulatory T cell samples was 3.5 million or so reads. Repertoires were generated with immunoSEQ multiplex PCR, while TCRdb's copy carries only in-frame clones and drops some. The table shows roughly 160,000 clones, with under 9.5% occurring only once. General study points: The study found moderately but significantly shorter TCRB CDR3s in all four CD4+ subsets of Type 1 diabetes patients.

The TCR was taken from a man aged 18 to 35 with type 1 diabetes. Sequencing was carried out using central memory CD4+ T cells from blood. The chain links TRBV28 to TRBJ2-1, with D uncertain. In nucleotides, the CDR3 is TGTGCCACCCACCACCTGAGCTCCTACAATGAGCAGTTCTTC. Its protein is CATHHLSSYNEQFF.